This is a list of T cell receptor beta chains from one sample in a study of blood T cell repertoires in COVID-19. The repertoire was sequenced with immunoSEQ multiplex PCR; TCRdb's copy has only in-frame clones and lacks some. The top ten hold more than 2% of the sample, which has hundreds of thousands of clones, 70% to 90% seen once. The material sequenced was PBMCs or T cells enriched from blood (not recorded which). Receptor source: a man aged 30 to 39 who had recovered from COVID-19. The CDR3 runs from the conserved cysteine through the conserved F or W.

J | V | CDR3
TRBJ1-2 | TRBV19 | CASRNDRGYGYTF
TRBJ1-3 | TRBV30 | CAWSVGGAGGNTIYF
TRBJ2-5 | TRBV11-3 | CASSFGGRLAGGQETQYF
TRBJ2-6 | TRBV4-2 | CASSQVLWANVLTF
TRBJ1-1 | TRBV6-2/TRBV6-3 | CASSPIGQGRTEAFF
TRBJ2-5 | TRBV11-1 | CASSSGTSGYQETQYF
TRBJ2-1 | TRBV6-2/TRBV6-3 | CASSVGTGFEQFF
TRBJ2-7 | TRBV7-8 | CASSLQVHEQYF
TRBJ1-5 | TRBV19 | CASSIYGTAHQPQHF
TRBJ1-5 | TRBV6-2/TRBV6-3 | CASTPGGLGQPQHF
TRBJ2-3 | TRBV11-3 | CASSLGAGGQDTQYF
TRBJ2-3 | TRBV9 | CASSRTSGRLDTQYF
TRBJ2-6 | TRBV5-8 | CASSRGSSGANVLTF
TRBJ2-7 | TRBV5-1 | CASSLATSQYEQYF
TRBJ2-1 | TRBV5-1 | CASSPGLAGASYNEQFF
TRBJ1-2 | TRBV27 | CASRNPRGPNYGYTF
TRBJ2-5 | TRBV7-9 | CASSPWGHEDQTQYF
TRBJ1-1 | TRBV4-1 | CASNSRQGVTTEAFF
TRBJ1-1 | TRBV30 | CAQHGEKWGGTEAFF
TRBJ1-2 | TRBV3-1/TRBV3-2 | CASSQDYRDRVNGYTF
TRBJ2-1 | TRBV18 | CASSPQGASSYNEQFF
TRBJ1-2 | TRBV12-3/TRBV12-4 | CASSLEVNYGYTF
TRBJ1-6 | TRBV6-5 | CATRPGQGGSPLHF
TRBJ1-1 | TRBV2 | CASSMRRNTEAFF
TRBJ1-1 | TRBV6-5 | CASSYTTGNTEAFF
TRBJ1-2 | TRBV19 | CASSIRPGVDGYTF
TRBJ1-1 | TRBV7-2 | CASSLLLLANTEAFF